In its sample, the clone carrying this TCR beta chain was seen many times. Its target is not known. This record comes from a study of T cell repertoires in cytomegalovirus infection. Study-wide context: Signatures in public TCR beta sequences pointed to both CMV infection and matching HLA type.

This CDR3 is built from 15 residues. The V end was cut by 2 bases, the J end by 4 bases, with 17 bases between. The germline CDR1 and CDR2 sequences are SQVTM and ANQGSEA. Each CDR3 protein gets one entry after TCRdb re-called the reads with MiXCR. The sample contains approximately 490,000 distinct CDR3 sequences, over 9% of which appear only once. Whole-study findings and limits: In two of eight donors, the top clonotype was HLA-C-restricted CMV-specific.

The TCR comes from a human donor in good health (CMV status not recorded). Some clones in this sample may be carry-over from other donors' samples. The chain is built from TRBV29-1 and TRBJ1-2; tentative D call: TRBD1 (6 bases). The sample consisted of PBMCs. The CDR3 loop is CSVEIRQGLSYGYTF. The CDR3 DNA is TGCAGCGTTGAAATTCGGCAGGGGTTGTCCTATGGCTACACCTTC.